These T cell receptor beta chains were read from a single sample in a study of T cell responses to AZD1222 COVID-19 vaccine. Sequencing was performed with immunoSEQ multiplex PCR; in TCRdb, only in-frame clones are kept and a portion is missing. The data hold approximately 80,000 clones, with 75% to 90% observed a single time. The starting material was peripheral blood, obtained on day 0 of AZD1222 vaccination. The receptors were sampled from an adult in good health. CDR3s include the opening cysteine and the closing phenylalanine or tryptophan. D genes are given only for firm matches. The size of a clone is reported for some rows only, either as once, few or many, or as a class for expanded clones.

V	size	D	J	CDR3	DNA
TRBV27	-	-	TRBJ2-3	CASSYRLGPDTQYF	TGTGCCAGCAGTTACAGACTAGGCCCAGATACGCAGTATTTT
TRBV12-5	-	TRBD1	TRBJ1-2	CASGLVVQGDRYGYTF	TGTGCTAGTGGTTTGGTAGTTCAGGGGGATCGCTATGGCTACACCTTC
TRBV5-4	-	-	TRBJ2-5	CASSRGLGTQYF	TGTGCCAGCAGCCGAGGGCTTGGGACCCAGTACTTC
TRBV19	-	-	TRBJ2-7	CASSIYTNSYEQYF	TGTGCCAGTAGTATTTATACTAATTCCTACGAGCAGTACTTC
TRBV5-4	-	-	TRBJ2-5	CASSQPGGQETQYF	TGTGCCAGCAGTCAACCGGGCGGGCAAGAGACCCAGTACTTC
TRBV5-4	-	TRBD2	TRBJ2-4	CASSLAGRGENIQYF	TGTGCCAGCAGCCTCGCAGGGAGGGGTGAAAACATTCAGTACTTC
TRBV6-5	-	-	TRBJ1-1	CASSYAQMAFF	TGTGCCAGCAGTTACGCACAGATGGCTTTCTTT
TRBV4-3	-	-	TRBJ1-1	CASSQGNGGDEAFF	TGCGCCAGCAGCCAAGGTAACGGCGGGGATGAAGCTTTCTTT
TRBV5-1	few	-	TRBJ1-6	CASSNSNSPLHF	TGCGCCAGCAGCAACTCGAATTCACCCCTCCACTTT
TRBV12-3/TRBV12-4	-	-	TRBJ2-3	CASRSIGTDTQYF	TGTGCCAGCAGATCGATCGGCACAGATACGCAGTATTTT
TRBV28	-	TRBD1	TRBJ1-2	CASSSPGTANYGYTF	TGTGCCAGCAGTTCCCCCGGGACAGCTAACTATGGCTACACCTTC
TRBV5-6	once	-	TRBJ2-5	CASSSIIGETQYF	TGTGCCAGCAGCTCCATTATTGGGGAGACCCAGTACTTC
TRBV2	-	TRBD1	TRBJ2-7	CASSDLDRGRNYEQYF	TGTGCCAGCAGTGATTTGGACAGGGGTCGCAACTACGAGCAGTACTTC
TRBV20-1	-	TRBD1	TRBJ2-1	CSASVPMGAGGTGEQFF	TGCAGTGCTAGTGTCCCAATGGGGGCAGGGGGTACAGGTGAGCAGTTCTTC
TRBV7-9	once	-	TRBJ2-7	CASSLRNSDEQYF	TGTGCCAGCAGCCTAAGGAATAGCGACGAGCAGTACTTC
TRBV5-1	-	-	TRBJ1-3	CASRAGAGNTIYF	TGCGCCAGCAGGGCAGGGGCTGGAAACACCATATATTTT
TRBV27	-	-	TRBJ2-3	CASSLIGQLTDTQYF	TGTGCCAGCAGTTTAATCGGGCAGCTCACAGATACGCAGTATTTT
TRBV28	-	TRBD1	TRBJ1-1	CASSFLGTGGTEAFF	TGTGCCAGCAGTTTCTTGGGGACAGGGGGTACTGAAGCTTTCTTT
TRBV24-1	once	-	TRBJ1-4	CATSDYGDNEKLFF	TGTGCCACCAGTGATTACGGGGATAATGAAAAACTGTTTTTT
TRBV27	-	TRBD2	TRBJ2-1	CASSLTSGEYNEQFF	TGTGCCAGCAGTTTGACTAGCGGGGAGTACAATGAGCAGTTCTTC
TRBV11-1	-	-	TRBJ2-2	CASSLGSGYTGELFF	TGTGCCAGCAGCTTGGGAAGCGGGTACACCGGGGAGCTGTTTTTT
TRBV6-5	once	TRBD1	TRBJ1-6	CASSPPGQGVSPLHF	TGTGCCAGCAGTCCCCCTGGACAGGGGGTTTCACCCCTCCACTTT
TRBV27	-	TRBD1	TRBJ2-7	CASSGQGYEQYF	TGTGCCAGCTCCGGACAGGGCTACGAGCAGTACTTC
TRBV27	-	-	TRBJ1-5	CASSSLEGKQPQHF	TGTGCCAGCAGTTCCCTAGAAGGGAAACAGCCCCAGCATTTT
TRBV6-2/TRBV6-3	once	-	TRBJ1-4	CASSLLGPTNEKLFF	TGTGCCAGCAGTCTACTGGGACCGACGAATGAAAAACTGTTTTTT
TRBV9	-	-	TRBJ2-3	CASSADRGGSDTQYF	TGTGCCAGCAGCGCTGACAGGGGAGGGTCAGATACGCAGTATTTT
TRBV24-1	-	TRBD1	TRBJ2-1	CATSDYRGGRDNEQFF	TGTGCCACCAGTGATTACCGAGGGGGCAGAGACAATGAGCAGTTCTTC
TRBV6-6	few	-	TRBJ2-7	CASSWEASLLGEQYF	TGTGCCAGCAGTTGGGAAGCCAGCCTGCTAGGCGAGCAGTACTTC
TRBV28	-	TRBD1	TRBJ2-2	CASSLTGGTGELFF	TGTGCCAGCAGTTTGACAGGGGGGACCGGGGAGCTGTTTTTT
TRBV5-6	-	-	TRBJ1-2	CASSSNRSPRGYGYTF	TGTGCCAGCAGCAGCAACCGATCCCCCCGGGGCTATGGCTACACCTTC
TRBV2	-	-	TRBJ2-2	CASRADMNTGELFF	TGTGCCAGCAGGGCGGACATGAACACCGGGGAGCTGTTTTTT
TRBV28	-	TRBD1	TRBJ2-7	CATIGQGFSYEQYF	TGTGCCACCATCGGACAGGGCTTTTCCTACGAGCAGTACTTC
TRBV6-4	-	TRBD2	TRBJ2-3	CASRESGRGDTQYF	TGTGCCAGCAGAGAGAGCGGGAGGGGAGATACGCAGTATTTT
TRBV7-2	-	-	TRBJ1-2	CASSLVTTGANYGYTF	TGTGCCAGCAGCTTAGTAACGACAGGCGCTAACTATGGCTACACCTTC
TRBV28	once	-	TRBJ2-1	CASSPGAGWFF	TGTGCCAGCAGTCCAGGAGCAGGGTGGTTCTTC
TRBV19	-	TRBD2	TRBJ2-3	CASSPGGILDF	TGTGCCAGTAGCCCCGGGGGGATCTTGGATTTT
TRBV27	-	-	TRBJ1-4	CASSREGEKLFF	TGTGCCAGCTCCCGCGAAGGTGAAAAACTGTTTTTT
TRBV9	-	-	TRBJ2-2	CASSVYAGTNTGELFF	TGTGCCAGCAGCGTATATGCGGGAACGAACACCGGGGAGCTGTTTTTT
TRBV19	-	-	TRBJ2-4	CAVGSVGIAKNIQYF	TGTGCCGTCGGATCGGTGGGAATAGCCAAAAACATTCAGTACTTC
TRBV10-3	-	TRBD1	TRBJ2-5	CATVQGNGKTQYF	TGTGCCACTGTACAGGGGAATGGGAAGACCCAGTACTTC
TRBV28	-	-	TRBJ1-1	CASSFSYTEAFF	TGTGCCAGCAGTTTCTCCTACACTGAAGCTTTCTTT
TRBV11-1	-	-	TRBJ1-1	CASSSHSEAFF	TGTGCCAGCAGCTCACACAGTGAAGCTTTCTTT